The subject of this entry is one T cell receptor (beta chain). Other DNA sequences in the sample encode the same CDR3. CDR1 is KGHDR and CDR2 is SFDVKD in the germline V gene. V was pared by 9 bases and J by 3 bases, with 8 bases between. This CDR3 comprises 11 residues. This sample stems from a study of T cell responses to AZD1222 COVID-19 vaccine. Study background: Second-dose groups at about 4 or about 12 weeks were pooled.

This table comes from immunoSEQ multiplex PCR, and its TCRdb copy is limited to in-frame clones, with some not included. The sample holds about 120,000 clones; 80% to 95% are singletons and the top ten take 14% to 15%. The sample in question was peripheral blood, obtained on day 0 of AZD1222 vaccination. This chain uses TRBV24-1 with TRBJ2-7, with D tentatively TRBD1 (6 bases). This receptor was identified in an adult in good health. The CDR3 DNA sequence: TGTGCCACCTCACAGGGCTACGAGCAGTACTTC. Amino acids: CATSQGYEQYF.